In its sample, the clone carrying this T cell receptor beta chain was seen many times. What it binds is not known. MiXCR, run by TCRdb on the 5' RACE reads, gives a single entry per CDR3 protein. The sample holds around 30,000 distinct CDR3 sequences, approximately 12% seen once. This entry belongs to a study of T-cell memory formation after mild COVID-19. Study-level points and caveats: Later expanders leaned CD4+, whereas day 15 to 85 contracting clones were balanced CD4/CD8.

V dropped 0 bases and J dropped 7 bases, with 15 bases sitting between them. Per germline, CDR1 LGHDT and CDR2 YNNKEL (reference sequence). The length of the CDR3 is 15 residues. The sequenced sample consisted of PBMCs or a T cell subset sorted from them (not recorded which). This sequence originates from an adult woman who had mild COVID-19 (a few samples of this study predate the infection). Cell type and time point are not known. The chain employs TRBV3-1 and TRBJ1-2; D perhaps matches TRBD1 (5 bases). CDR3 DNA: TGTGCCAGCAGCCAAGATCTAGCCAGGGTGAGTGGCTACACCTTC. Its translation is CASSQDLARVSGYTF.